The 27 T cell receptor beta chains in this list originate from one sample, sequenced in a study of blood T cell repertoires in COVID-19. Assay: immunoSEQ multiplex PCR; the TCRdb copy retains only in-frame clones and omits some. Counted here are approximately 69,000 clones, around four fifths occurring once; the ten biggest clones make up roughly 23%. The sequenced sample was peripheral blood. Receptor source: a man aged 60 to 75 with acute or convalescent COVID-19.

For the CDR3, the DNA is TGTGCCAGCAGCCCGACTAGCGGGGGCCAAGAGACCCAGTACTTC. Encoded protein: CASSPTSGGQETQYF. The chain employs TRBV7-2 and TRBJ2-5, with 12 nucleotides matching TRBD2. V was pared by 5 bases and J by 1 base, with 2 bases of the junction left unmatched. CDR1 is SGHTA, CDR2 FQGNSA, per germline. The CDR3 is made up of 15 amino acids.

This clone was observed a few times. The rearrangement links TRBV5-4 to TRBJ2-1; D may be TRBD2 (5 bases). Germline V gene data show CDR1 as SGHNT and CDR2 as YYREEE (reference sequence). This CDR3 is built from 15 residues. V was clipped by 0 bases and J by 4 bases, with 11 bases between them. In DNA, the CDR3 is TGTGCCAGCAGCTTGGATAGGCTAGCTTACAATGAGCAGTTCTTC. This gives the protein CASSLDRLAYNEQFF.

The rearrangement joins TRBV19 to TRBJ1-2, with D tentatively TRBD1 (6 bases). Trimming pared 7 bases from V and 4 bases from J, leaving 16 bases between. Per germline, CDR1 LNHDA and CDR2 SQIVND (reference sequence). CDR3 size: 14 residues. The CDR3 nucleotides read TGTGCCAGTAATGATGACAGGCGAGCCTATGGCTACACCTTC. It yields the protein CASNDDRRAYGYTF.

V is TRBV7-2 and J is TRBJ2-2; 10 bases map to TRBD1. The CDR3 totals 17 residues. Germline CDR1 is SGHTA and CDR2 is FQGNSA. Trimming at V came to 2 bases and at J to 6 bases, leaving 9 bases not matched to a gene. The CDR3 loop is CASSLSTGTGVSGELFF. Here the CDR3 DNA reads TGTGCCAGCAGCTTATCAACTGGGACAGGGGTTTCCGGGGAGCTGTTTTTT.

The chain is built from TRBV3-1 (or the pseudogene TRBV3-2) and TRBJ1-1; D not certain. Germline CDR1 is LGHDT and CDR2 is YNNKEL (reference sequence). Between the trimmed V and J ends, which lost 4 bases and 5 bases, there was a span of 8 bases. The CDR3 contains 12 residues. This chain's CDR3 is CASSLSGTEAFF. The DNA for the CDR3 is TGTGCCAGCAGCCTCAGCGGTACTGAAGCTTTCTTT.

This clone was detected a few times. The chain combines TRBV25-1 with TRBJ2-3; D remains unclear. The CDR3 is made up of 16 amino acids. Trimming removed 0 bases at V and 0 bases at J, with 10 bases between. Germline lookup yields CDR1 MGHDK and CDR2 SYGVNS. The CDR3, as DNA: TGTGCCAGCAGTGAATATCTAAGCCCGAGCACAGATACGCAGTATTTT. Translated: CASSEYLSPSTDTQYF.

The J gene is TRBJ2-1, the V gene TRBV27; the D is unclear. The V end lost 3 bases, the J end lost 4 bases, and 13 bases lay between the germline ends. CDR1 is MNHEY, CDR2 SMNVEV, per germline (reference sequence). The CDR3 contains 15 residues. CDR3 in DNA: TGTGCCAGCAGTTTTCCCTTCGGCGGTTACAATGAGCAGTTCTTC. Its translation: CASSFPFGGYNEQFF.

V is TRBV6-1 and J is TRBJ2-7, with 10 bases aligning to TRBD1. Germline CDR1 reads MNHNS; CDR2 reads SASEGT. The CDR3 runs to 15 residues. J was trimmed by 2 bases and V by 0 bases; bases with no gene match: 1. This CDR3 reads CASSEAGTGAYEQYV. CDR3 DNA sequence: TGTGCCAGCAGTGAAGCAGGGACAGGGGCCTACGAGCAGTACGTC.

The genes are TRBV6-5 and TRBJ2-5, with TRBD1 identical over 7 bases. The CDR3 is 14 amino acids. The ends lost 2 bases at V and 2 bases at J; junction bases unmatched: 2. The germline V gene encodes CDR1 MNHEY and CDR2 SVGAGI. CDR3 DNA: TGTGCCAGCAGTTACGGACAGGAGCAAGAGACCCAGTACTTC. This encodes CASSYGQEQETQYF.

The chain recombines TRBV3-1 (or the pseudogene TRBV3-2) with TRBJ1-1; maybe TRBD1 (6 bases). CDR3 length: 14 residues. In germline, CDR1 is LGHDT, CDR2 YNNKEL (reference sequence). Trimming took 2 bases from V and 5 from J, leaving 12 bases between them. CDR3 bases: TGTGCCAGCAGCCAAAACGAGGGGGTGACTGAAGCTTTCTTT. Its protein is CASSQNEGVTEAFF.

The V and J genes are TRBV6-2 or TRBV6-3 and TRBJ2-1; 11 bases match TRBD2. The V segment lost 2 bases and the J segment 7 bases; nucleotides outside the gene matches: 4. Germline V gene data show CDR1 as MNHEY and CDR2 as SVGEGT. The CDR3 loop spans 15 amino acids. The CDR3 protein is CASSYLGLAENEQFF. The CDR3 coding sequence is TGTGCCAGCAGTTACCTGGGACTAGCGGAAAATGAGCAGTTCTTC.

The chain recombines TRBV3-1 (or the pseudogene TRBV3-2) with TRBJ2-5, with D perhaps TRBD2 (6 bases). The V gene's germline CDR1 is LGHDT and CDR2 YNNKEL (reference sequence). The V end lost 4 bases, the J end lost 1 base, and 10 bases lay between the germline ends. This CDR3 comprises 14 residues. CDR3 in amino acids: CASSPTGSQETQYF. The CDR3 region has the DNA TGTGCCAGCAGCCCAACCGGGAGCCAAGAGACCCAGTACTTC.

The chain has TRBV19 and TRBJ2-2; D is unclear. Trimming stripped 6 bases from V and 0 bases from J, with 11 bases between. CDR1 LNHDA and CDR2 SQIVND come from the germline V gene (reference sequence). The CDR3 has 15 amino acids. CDR3 loop: CASRPRTTNTGELFF. CDR3 bases: TGTGCCAGTAGACCCCGCACAACGAACACCGGGGAGCTGTTTTTT.

This chain links TRBV24-1 with TRBJ1-5; TRBD1 matches at 7 bases. In germline, CDR1 is KGHDR, CDR2 SFDVKD. CDR3 length: 16 amino acids. The ends lost 3 bases at V and 4 bases at J; junction bases unmatched: 8. CDR3 region: CATSDPNRGENQPQHF. The DNA of the CDR3 is TGTGCCACCAGTGATCCCAACAGGGGCGAGAATCAGCCCCAGCATTTT.

The CDR3 sequence: CASSLALAGDETQYF. The CDR3 DNA is TGTGCCAGCAGCCTAGCACTAGCGGGAGATGAGACCCAGTACTTC. This chain uses TRBV3-1 (or the pseudogene TRBV3-2) with TRBJ2-5, with 11 bases fitting TRBD2. After removal of 4 bases from V and 5 bases from J, the junction contained 6 bases not matched to a gene. The germline CDR1 and CDR2 sequences are LGHDT and YNNKEL (reference sequence). This CDR3 contains 15 residues.

V gene TRBV3-1 (or the pseudogene TRBV3-2) combines with J gene TRBJ2-3; TRBD2 is a possible D gene (7 bases). The V gene's germline CDR1 is LGHDT and CDR2 YNNKEL (reference sequence). The CDR3 is 16 residues long. Trimming removed 0 bases from V and 2 bases from J, with 12 bases in between. The CDR3 nucleotides are TGTGCCAGCAGCCAAGATGCGGGGGCCATCACAGATACGCAGTATTTT. Protein sequence: CASSQDAGAITDTQYF.

The CDR3 region is CAWSSWGGGSTDTQYF. CDR3 DNA sequence: TGTGCCTGGAGTTCTTGGGGCGGGGGAAGCACAGATACGCAGTATTTT. The rearrangement links TRBV30 to TRBJ2-3; TRBD2 aligns across 7 bases. Losses at the gene ends were 2 bases for V and 0 bases for J; bases not matched to a gene: 8. Germline assignment: CDR1 GTSNPN and CDR2 SVGIG (reference sequence). The CDR3 has 16 residues.

The chain has TRBV7-7 and TRBJ2-2, with D possibly matching TRBD2 (6 bases). The CDR3 length is 13 residues. Germline CDR1 SSHAT, CDR2 FNYEAQ (reference sequence). V gave up 5 bases and J gave up 4 bases, with 8 bases separating them. The chain's CDR3 is CASSPAGTGELFF. DNA of the CDR3: TGTGCCAGCAGCCCAGCGGGCACCGGGGAGCTGTTTTTT.

In its sample, this clone was seen a few times. The chain couples TRBV13 to TRBJ1-1, with TRBD1 as a possible D gene (5 bases). The CDR3 has 12 residues. V was pared by 1 base and J by 7 bases, with 7 bases between. Germline lookup yields CDR1 PRHDT and CDR2 FYEKMQ (reference sequence). In DNA form, the CDR3 reads TGTGCCAGCAGCTTAGCGCAGGGTGAAGCTTTCTTT. It translates to CASSLAQGEAFF. Full variable domain (rest looked up from reference TRBV13 and TRBJ1-1): AAGVIQSPRHLIKEKRETATLKCYPIPRHDTVYWYQQGPGQDPQFLISFYEKMQSDKGSIPDRFSAQQFSDYHSELNMSSLELGDSALYFCASSLAQGEAFFGQGTRLTVV.

The chain has TRBV2 and TRBJ1-1, with D perhaps TRBD1 (6 bases). V was clipped by 1 base and J by 3 bases, with 6 bases between them. The CDR3 has 13 amino acids. Germline values: CDR1 SNHLY, CDR2 FYNNEI. Written as DNA, the CDR3 is TGTGCCAGCAGTGAAGACAGGGACACTGAAGCTTTCTTT. The encoded protein is CASSEDRDTEAFF. The variable domain in full, with the rest retrieved from reference TRBV2 and TRBJ1-1, is EPEVTQTPSHQVTQMGQEVILRCVPISNHLYFYWYRQILGQKVEFLVSFYNNEISEKSEIFDDQFSVERPDGSNFTLKIRSTKLEDSAMYFCASSEDRDTEAFFGQGTRLTVV.

The chain employs TRBV18 and TRBJ1-5; TRBD1 is a possible D gene (5 bases). Germline CDR1 reads KGHSH; CDR2 reads LQKENI. The length of the CDR3 is 15 residues. Trimming stripped 3 bases from V and 4 bases from J, with 13 bases between. The CDR3: CASSPPGGVNQPQHF. The CDR3 DNA reads TGTGCCAGCTCACCCCCCGGGGGGGTAAATCAGCCCCAGCATTTT.

The rearrangement joins TRBV5-1 to TRBJ2-3; D might be TRBD1 (6 bases). The CDR3 consists of 14 residues. V lost 6 bases, J lost 3 bases, and 14 bases lay in between. CDR1 and CDR2 from the germline V gene are SGHRS and YFSETQ. This CDR3 reads CASKGEGGTDTQYF. CDR3 coding DNA: TGCGCCAGCAAAGGGGAAGGGGGTACAGATACGCAGTATTTT.

This clone has a handful of counts. The chain links TRBV19 to TRBJ1-5, with 7 bases fitting TRBD1. Germline V lookup: CDR1 LNHDA, CDR2 SQIVND (reference sequence). Unmatched junction bases numbered 11, after V lost 0 bases and J lost 6 bases. There are 17 residues in the CDR3. CDR3 nucleotides: TGTGCCAGTAGTATAGATCCCCGGACAGGTAGTGGTCAGCCCCAGCATTTT. Translated, it gives CASSIDPRTGSGQPQHF.

The rearrangement joins TRBV6-5 to TRBJ2-7, with 7 positions matching TRBD1. V trimming: 10 bases; J trimming: 5 bases; junction bases outside the gene matches: 14. CDR1 and CDR2 from the germline V gene are MNHEY and SVGAGI. This CDR3 spans 14 amino acids. CDR3: CATNSGTAGDEQYF. The CDR3 DNA sequence: TGTGCCACCAACTCCGGGACAGCAGGAGACGAGCAGTACTTC.

The CDR3 DNA is TGCGCCAGCAGCTTGGAATTTCTAGCGGGGGGGCAAGAGACCCAGTACTTC. This encodes CASSLEFLAGGQETQYF. This chain links TRBV5-1 with TRBJ2-5, with 12 bases lining up with TRBD2. This CDR3 is built from 17 residues. Per the germline V gene, CDR1 is SGHRS and CDR2 is YFSETQ. The V and J ends lost 0 bases and 2 bases, in that order; junction bases with no gene match: 5.

This clone was detected ten times or more. For the CDR3, the DNA is TGTGCCAGCAGTGATCCCAGCGGGGGTGGCTACACCTTC. Translating it yields CASSDPSGGGYTF. The V and J genes are TRBV6-4 and TRBJ1-2, with D perhaps matching TRBD1 (5 bases). The V gene lost 3 bases and the J gene lost 7 bases, with 12 bases spanning the gap. The CDR3 length is 13 residues. The V gene's germline CDR1 is MRHNA and CDR2 SNTAGT.

The chain combines TRBV12-3 or TRBV12-4 with TRBJ2-7; TRBD1 matches 10 bases. The CDR3 runs to 13 residues. Trimming took 5 bases from V and 4 from J; bases not matched to a gene: 2. In DNA, the CDR3 is TGTGCCAGCAGTAGGACAGGGGGTTACGAGCAGTACTTC. Protein product: CASSRTGGYEQYF.